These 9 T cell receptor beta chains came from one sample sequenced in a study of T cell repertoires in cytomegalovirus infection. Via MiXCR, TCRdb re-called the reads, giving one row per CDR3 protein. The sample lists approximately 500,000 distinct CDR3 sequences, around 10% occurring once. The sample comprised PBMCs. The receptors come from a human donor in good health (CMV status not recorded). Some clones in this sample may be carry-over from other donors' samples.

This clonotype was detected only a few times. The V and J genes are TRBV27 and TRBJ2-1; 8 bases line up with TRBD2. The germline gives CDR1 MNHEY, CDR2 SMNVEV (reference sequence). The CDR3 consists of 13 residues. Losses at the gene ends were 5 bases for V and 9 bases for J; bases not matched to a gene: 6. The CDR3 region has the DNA TGTGCCAGCAGTCAGCAGCGGGAGTTTGAGCAGTTCTTC. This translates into CASSQQREFEQFF.

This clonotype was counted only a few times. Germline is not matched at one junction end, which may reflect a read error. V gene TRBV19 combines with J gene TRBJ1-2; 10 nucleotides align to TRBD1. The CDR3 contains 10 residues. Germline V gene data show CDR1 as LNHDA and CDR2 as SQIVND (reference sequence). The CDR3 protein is CSGTGAGYTF. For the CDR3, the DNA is TGCTCCGGGACAGGGGCTGGCTACACCTTC.

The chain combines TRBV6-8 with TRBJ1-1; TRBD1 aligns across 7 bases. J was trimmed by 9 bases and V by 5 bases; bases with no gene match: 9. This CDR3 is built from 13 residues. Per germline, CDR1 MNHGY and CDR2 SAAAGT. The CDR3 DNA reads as TGTGCCAGCAGTAGTGGGACAGAGAGAAAAGCTTTCTTT. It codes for CASSSGTERKAFF.

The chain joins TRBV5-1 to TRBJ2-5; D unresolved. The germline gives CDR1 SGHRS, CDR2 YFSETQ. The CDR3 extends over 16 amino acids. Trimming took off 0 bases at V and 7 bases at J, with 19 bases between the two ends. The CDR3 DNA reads TGCGCCAGCAGCTTGGGACTCACTAAATTCGAAGGGACCCAGTACTTC. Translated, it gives CASSLGLTKFEGTQYF. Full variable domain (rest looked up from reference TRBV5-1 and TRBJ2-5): KAGVTQTPRYLIKTRGQQVTLSCSPISGHRSVSWYQQTPGQGLQFLFEYFSETQRNKGNFPGRFSGRQFSNSRSEMNVSTLELGDSALYLCASSLGLTKFEGTQYFGPGTRLLVL.

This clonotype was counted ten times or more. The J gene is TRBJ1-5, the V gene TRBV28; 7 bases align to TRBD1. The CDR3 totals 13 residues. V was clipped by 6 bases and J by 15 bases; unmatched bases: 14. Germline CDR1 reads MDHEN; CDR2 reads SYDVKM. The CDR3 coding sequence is TGTGCCAGCAGCACCATCAGGGGGGCTTTTGGGCATTTT. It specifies CASSTIRGAFGHF.

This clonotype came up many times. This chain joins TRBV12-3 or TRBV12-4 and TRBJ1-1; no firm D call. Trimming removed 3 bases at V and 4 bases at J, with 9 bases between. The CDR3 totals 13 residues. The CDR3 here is CASSLKASTEAFF. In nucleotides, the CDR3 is TGTGCCAGCAGTTTGAAGGCTAGCACTGAAGCTTTCTTT.

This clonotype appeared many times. CDR3 protein: CASRLAPGQLTEAFF. The CDR3 DNA sequence: TGTGCCAGCCGCCTAGCCCCGGGACAACTCACTGAAGCTTTCTTT. V is TRBV12-3 or TRBV12-4 and J is TRBJ1-1; perhaps TRBD1 as D (6 bases). The CDR3 has 15 amino acids. Between the trimmed V and J ends, which lost 8 bases and 4 bases, there was a span of 20 bases.

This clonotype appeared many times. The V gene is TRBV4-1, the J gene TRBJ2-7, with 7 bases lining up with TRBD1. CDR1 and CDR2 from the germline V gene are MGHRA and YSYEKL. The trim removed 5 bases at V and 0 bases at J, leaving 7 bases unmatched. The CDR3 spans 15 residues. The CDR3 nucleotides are TGCGCCAGCAGCGCGGACAGGTCTAGCTCCTACGAGCAGTACTTC. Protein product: CASSADRSSSYEQYF.

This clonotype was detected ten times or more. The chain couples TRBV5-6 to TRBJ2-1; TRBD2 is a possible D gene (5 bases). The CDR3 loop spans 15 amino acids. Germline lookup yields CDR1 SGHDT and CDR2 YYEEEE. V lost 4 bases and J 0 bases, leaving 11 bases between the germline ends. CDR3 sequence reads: CASSHTRDSYNEQFF. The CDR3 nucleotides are TGTGCCAGCAGCCACACCCGGGACTCCTACAATGAGCAGTTCTTC. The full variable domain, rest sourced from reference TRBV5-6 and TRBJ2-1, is DAGVTQSPTHLIKTRGQQVTLRCSPKSGHDTVSWYQQALGQGPQFIFQYYEEEERQRGNFPDRFSGHQFPNYSSELNVNALLLGDSALYLCASSHTRDSYNEQFFGPGTRLTVL.